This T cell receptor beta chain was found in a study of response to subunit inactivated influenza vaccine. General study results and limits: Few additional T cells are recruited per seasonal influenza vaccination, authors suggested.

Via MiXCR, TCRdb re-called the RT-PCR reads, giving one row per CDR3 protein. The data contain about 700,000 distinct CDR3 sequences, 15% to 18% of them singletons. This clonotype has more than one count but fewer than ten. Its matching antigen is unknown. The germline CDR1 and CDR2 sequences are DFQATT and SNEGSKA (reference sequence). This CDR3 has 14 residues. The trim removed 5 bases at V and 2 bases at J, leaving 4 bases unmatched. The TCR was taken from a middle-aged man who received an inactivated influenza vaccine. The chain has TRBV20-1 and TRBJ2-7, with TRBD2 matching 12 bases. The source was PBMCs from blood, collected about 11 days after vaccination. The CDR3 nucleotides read TGCAGTGCTTCACTAGCGGGAGGAACCTACGAGCAGTACTTC. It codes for CSASLAGGTYEQYF.